The TCR beta chain described here comes from a study of cytomegalovirus exposure and HLA in healthy donors. Study-level findings and limits: When analyzed later, the rates of TCR association showed variation by HLA locus, with DRB1 the most and HLA-C the fewest.

Vbeta (60) and Jbeta (13) primers were used in the PCR. The protocol was immunoSEQ multiplex PCR, while the TCRdb copy is restricted to in-frame clones and leaves out a portion. The data show some 190,000 clones, more than 75% seen once. In regard to this clone: The antigen remains unidentified.

The CDR3 spans 15 residues. V lost 2 bases and J lost 2, with 10 bases in between. CDR1 is KGHSH and CDR2 is LQKENI in the germline V gene. The receptor's source is a man aged 30 to 39 in good health and CMV-seronegative. What was sequenced was PBMCs. The genes are TRBV18 and TRBJ1-5; weak D call: TRBD1 (6 bases). The CDR3 loop reads CASSPGGEGNQPQHF. Here the CDR3 DNA reads TGTGCCAGCTCACCAGGGGGCGAGGGCAATCAGCCCCAGCATTTT. The full variable domain, with the rest looked up from reference TRBV18 and TRBJ1-5, is NAGVMQNPRHLVRRRGQEARLRCSPMKGHSHVYWYRQLPEEGLKFMVYLQKENIIDESGMPKERFSAEFPKEGPSILRIQQVVRGDSAAYFCASSPGGEGNQPQHFGDGTRLSIL.